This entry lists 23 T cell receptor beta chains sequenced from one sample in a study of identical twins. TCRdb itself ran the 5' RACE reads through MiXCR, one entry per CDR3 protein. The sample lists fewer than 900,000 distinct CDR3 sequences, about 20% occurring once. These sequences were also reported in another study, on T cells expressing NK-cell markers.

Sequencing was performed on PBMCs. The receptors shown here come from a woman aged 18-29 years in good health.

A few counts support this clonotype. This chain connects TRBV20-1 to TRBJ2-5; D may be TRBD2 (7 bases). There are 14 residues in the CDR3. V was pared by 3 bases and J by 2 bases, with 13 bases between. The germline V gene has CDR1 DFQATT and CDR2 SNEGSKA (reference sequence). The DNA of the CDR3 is TGCAGTGCTAGTAGGGGGGGGGATCAAGAGACCCAGTACTTC. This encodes CSASRGGDQETQYF.

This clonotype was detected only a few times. This CDR3 is CASSHGPGGEGYEQYF. The CDR3 nucleotides read TGTGCCAGCAGCCATGGGCCTGGGGGGGAGGGCTACGAGCAGTACTTC. This chain joins TRBV7-9 and TRBJ2-7; 7 bases are a match to TRBD2. Trimming at V came to 5 bases and at J to 3 bases, leaving 13 bases not matched to a gene. The CDR3 runs 16 residues. Germline V gives CDR1 SEHNR, CDR2 FQNEAQ (reference sequence).

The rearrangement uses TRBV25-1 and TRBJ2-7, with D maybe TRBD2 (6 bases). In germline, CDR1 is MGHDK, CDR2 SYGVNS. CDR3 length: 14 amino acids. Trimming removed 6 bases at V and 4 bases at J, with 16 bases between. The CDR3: CASSEPGVRYEQYF. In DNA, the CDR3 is TGTGCCAGCAGCGAACCGGGAGTCCGATACGAGCAGTACTTC.

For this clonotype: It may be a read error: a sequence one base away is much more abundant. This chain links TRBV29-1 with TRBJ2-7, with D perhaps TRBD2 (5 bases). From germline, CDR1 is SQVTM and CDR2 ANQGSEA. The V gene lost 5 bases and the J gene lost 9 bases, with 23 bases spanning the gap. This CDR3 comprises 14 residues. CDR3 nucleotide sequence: TGCAGCGTTTTCGGGAAAAGAGGGCTCGACGCGCAGTACTTC. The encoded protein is CSVFGKRGLDAQYF.

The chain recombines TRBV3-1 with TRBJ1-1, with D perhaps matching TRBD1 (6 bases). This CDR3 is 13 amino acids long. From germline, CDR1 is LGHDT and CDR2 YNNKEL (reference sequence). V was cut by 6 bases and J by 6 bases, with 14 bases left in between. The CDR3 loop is CASRTTGSSEAFF. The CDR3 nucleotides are TGTGCCAGCAGGACCACAGGGAGTTCTGAAGCTTTCTTT.

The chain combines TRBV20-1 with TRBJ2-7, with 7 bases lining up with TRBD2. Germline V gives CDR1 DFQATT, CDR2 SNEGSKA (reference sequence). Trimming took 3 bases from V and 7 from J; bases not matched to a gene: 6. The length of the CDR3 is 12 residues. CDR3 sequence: CSASGRTGEQYF. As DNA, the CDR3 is TGCAGTGCTAGCGGGAGGACCGGAGAGCAGTACTTC.

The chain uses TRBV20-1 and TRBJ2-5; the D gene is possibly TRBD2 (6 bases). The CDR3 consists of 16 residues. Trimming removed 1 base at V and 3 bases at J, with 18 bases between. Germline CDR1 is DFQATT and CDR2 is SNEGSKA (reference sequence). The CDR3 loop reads CSARGKREWAKETQYF. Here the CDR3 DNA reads TGCAGTGCTAGAGGGAAACGGGAGTGGGCGAAAGAGACCCAGTACTTC.

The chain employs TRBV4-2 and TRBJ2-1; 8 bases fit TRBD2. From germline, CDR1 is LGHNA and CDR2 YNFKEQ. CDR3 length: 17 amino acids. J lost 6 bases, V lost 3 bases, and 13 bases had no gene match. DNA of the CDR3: TGTGCCAGCAGCCACCCCATCTTCGGGGGGGCGGGCAATGAGCAGTTCTTC. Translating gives CASSHPIFGGAGNEQFF.

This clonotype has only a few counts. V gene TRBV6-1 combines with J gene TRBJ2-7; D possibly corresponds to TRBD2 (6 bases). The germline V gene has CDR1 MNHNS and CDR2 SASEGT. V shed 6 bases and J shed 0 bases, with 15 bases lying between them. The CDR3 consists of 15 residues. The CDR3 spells CASRGGWLISYEQYF. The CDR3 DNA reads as TGTGCCAGCAGGGGGGGATGGTTAATCTCCTACGAGCAGTACTTC.

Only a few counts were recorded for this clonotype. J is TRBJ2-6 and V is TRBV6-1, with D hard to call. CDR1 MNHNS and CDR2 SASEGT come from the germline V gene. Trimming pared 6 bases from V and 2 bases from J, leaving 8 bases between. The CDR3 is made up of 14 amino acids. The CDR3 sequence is CASRLRPGANVLTF. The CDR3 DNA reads TGTGCCAGCAGACTCCGGCCTGGGGCCAACGTCCTGACTTTC.

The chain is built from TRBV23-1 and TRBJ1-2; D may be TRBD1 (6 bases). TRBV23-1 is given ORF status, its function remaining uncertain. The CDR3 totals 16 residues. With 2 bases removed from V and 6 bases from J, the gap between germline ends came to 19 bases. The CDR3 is CASSQKRDTIPHGYTF. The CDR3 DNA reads TGCGCCAGCAGTCAAAAAAGGGACACCATCCCCCATGGCTACACCTTC.

Here the CDR3 reads CASSFRDSGDTSTDTQYF. The CDR3 DNA reads TGTGCCAGCAGCTTTCGTGATAGCGGGGACACTAGCACAGATACGCAGTATTTT. The J gene is TRBJ2-3, the V gene TRBV11-2; 8 bases align to TRBD2. The CDR3 sequence is 18 residues long. Germline loops: CDR1 SGHAT, CDR2 FQNNGV. J was trimmed by 0 bases and V by 3 bases; bases with no gene match: 11.

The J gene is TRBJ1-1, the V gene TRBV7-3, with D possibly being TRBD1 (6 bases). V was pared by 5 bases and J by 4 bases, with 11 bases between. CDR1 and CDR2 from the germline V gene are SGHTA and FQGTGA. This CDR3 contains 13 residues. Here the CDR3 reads CASSAGQTTEAFF. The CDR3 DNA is TGTGCCAGCAGCGCAGGACAGACCACTGAAGCTTTCTTT.

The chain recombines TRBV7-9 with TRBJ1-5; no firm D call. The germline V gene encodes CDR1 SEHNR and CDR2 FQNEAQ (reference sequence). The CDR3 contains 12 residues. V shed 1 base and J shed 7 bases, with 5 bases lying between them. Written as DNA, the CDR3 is TGTGCCAGCAGCTTAGATACCCAGCCCCAGCATTTT. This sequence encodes CASSLDTQPQHF.

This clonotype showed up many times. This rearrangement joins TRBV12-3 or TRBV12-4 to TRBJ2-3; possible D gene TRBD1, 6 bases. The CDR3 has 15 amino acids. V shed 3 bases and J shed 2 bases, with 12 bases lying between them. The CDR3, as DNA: TGTGCCAGCAGTTTTTTTGAGGGGGTCACAGATACGCAGTATTTT. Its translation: CASSFFEGVTDTQYF.

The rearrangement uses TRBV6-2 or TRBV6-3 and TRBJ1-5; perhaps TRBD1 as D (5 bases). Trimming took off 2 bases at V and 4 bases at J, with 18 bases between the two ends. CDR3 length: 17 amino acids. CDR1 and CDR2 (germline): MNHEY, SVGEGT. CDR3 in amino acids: CASSYDFSGHKNQPQHF. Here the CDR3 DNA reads TGTGCCAGCAGTTACGACTTTTCAGGACACAAGAATCAGCCCCAGCATTTT.

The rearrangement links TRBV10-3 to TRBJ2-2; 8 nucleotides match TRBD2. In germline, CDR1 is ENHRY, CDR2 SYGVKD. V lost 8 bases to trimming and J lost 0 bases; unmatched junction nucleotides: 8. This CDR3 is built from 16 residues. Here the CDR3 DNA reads TGTGCCATCCATCGGGAGCGGGGGACGAACACCGGGGAGCTGTTTTTT. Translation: CAIHRERGTNTGELFF.

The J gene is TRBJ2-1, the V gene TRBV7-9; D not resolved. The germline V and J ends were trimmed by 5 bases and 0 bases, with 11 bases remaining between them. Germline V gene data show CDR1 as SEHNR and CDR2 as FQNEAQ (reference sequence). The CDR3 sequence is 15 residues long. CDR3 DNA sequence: TGTGCCAGCAGCCCCCCAGAAAGCTCCTACAATGAGCAGTTCTTC. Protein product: CASSPPESSYNEQFF.

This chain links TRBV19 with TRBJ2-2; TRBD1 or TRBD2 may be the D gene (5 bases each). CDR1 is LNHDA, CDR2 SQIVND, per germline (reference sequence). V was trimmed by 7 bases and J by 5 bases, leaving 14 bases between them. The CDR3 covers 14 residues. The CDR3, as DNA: TGTGCCAGTAATCCAGGGAGTCGGACCGGGGAGCTGTTTTTT. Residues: CASNPGSRTGELFF.

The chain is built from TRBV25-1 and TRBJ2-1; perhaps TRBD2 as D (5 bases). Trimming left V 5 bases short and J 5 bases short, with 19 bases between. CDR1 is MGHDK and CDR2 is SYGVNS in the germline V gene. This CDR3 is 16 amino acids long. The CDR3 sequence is CASSPMGAMIDNEQFF. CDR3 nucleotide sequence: TGTGCCAGCAGTCCCATGGGAGCTATGATCGACAATGAGCAGTTCTTC.

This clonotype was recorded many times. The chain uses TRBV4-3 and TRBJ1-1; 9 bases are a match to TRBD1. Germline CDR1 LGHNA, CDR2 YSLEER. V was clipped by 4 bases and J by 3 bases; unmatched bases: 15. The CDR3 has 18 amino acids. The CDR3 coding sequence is TGCGCCAGCAGCCCCAAGATCCCCGGGACAGGGCCTTACACTGAAGCTTTCTTT. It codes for CASSPKIPGTGPYTEAFF.

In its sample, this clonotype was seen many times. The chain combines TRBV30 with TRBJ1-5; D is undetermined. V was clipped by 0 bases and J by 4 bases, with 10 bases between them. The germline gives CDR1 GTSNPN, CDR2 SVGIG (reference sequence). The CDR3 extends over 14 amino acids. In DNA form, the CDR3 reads TGTGCCTGGAGTGTAGGGTGGGAGAATCAGCCCCAGCATTTT. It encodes CAWSVGWENQPQHF.

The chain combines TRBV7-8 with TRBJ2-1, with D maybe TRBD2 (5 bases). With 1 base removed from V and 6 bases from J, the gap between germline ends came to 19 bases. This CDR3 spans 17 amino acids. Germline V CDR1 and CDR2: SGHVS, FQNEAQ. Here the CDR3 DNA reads TGTGCCAGCAGCTTAGGCCCCTCTCCTAGCTATGGCAATGAGCAGTTCTTC. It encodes CASSLGPSPSYGNEQFF.